This TCR beta chain was identified in a study of CD8 T cells in Susac syndrome. The ends were cut back, 0 bases at V and 6 bases at J, with 5 bases in the middle. The germline gives CDR1 GTSNPN, CDR2 SVGIG (reference sequence). This CDR3 has 11 amino acids. With random hexamers, roughly 0.45 to 1 ug RNA was reverse transcribed. The authors amplified TCR beta CDR3 across 54 Vbeta and 13 Jbeta using immunoSEQ multiplex PCR. One entry per CDR3 protein results from TCRdb running MiXCR on the immunoSEQ multiplex PCR reads. The data hold tens of thousands of distinct CDR3 sequences, with roughly 90% observed a single time. The T cells that were sequenced for TCR beta were CD8+ and CD4+ cells from blood. The multiple sclerosis control group was made up of treatment-naive patients with stable or active relapsing-remitting disease.

The chain recombines TRBV30 with TRBJ1-2, with D unclear. The sequence was obtained from a human donor with multiple sclerosis. Sequencing was carried out using CD8+ T cells from PBMCs. The CDR3 region is CAWSVADGYTF. The DNA of the CDR3 is TGTGCCTGGAGTGTGGCAGATGGCTACACCTTC.